This T cell receptor beta chain was sequenced in a study of CXCR3-negative and CXCR3-positive naive CD8 T cells. Whole-study context: Approximately 130 million TRB reads in total, about 1.5 +/- 0.3 million per library. Regarding the study as a whole: Researchers report CXCR3 expression partially decreased after cryopreservation, with fresh PBMCs used in most assays. TRBV-TRBJ usage was similar across naive CXCR3 subsets but distinct in memory cells. Comparison of naive cells showed more hydrophobic TRB CDR3s in CXCR3-positive than in CXCR3-negative naive cells.

The germline CDR1 and CDR2 sequences are SGHTA and FQGTGA. The CDR3 runs 16 residues. cDNA libraries for TRB were generated by 5' RACE incorporating UMI labels. With the 5' RACE reads reprocessed, TCRdb shows one record per CDR3 protein and no DNA. Found here are around 60,000 distinct CDR3 sequences; the top ten clones hold approximately 0.8%. CD45RO-CCR7+CD27+CD95- characterized naive CD8+ T cells. As regards this clonotype: Its antigen is not known.

The chain has TRBV7-3 and TRBJ1-3. This TCR derives from a human donor in good health. Some clones in this sample may be carry-over from other donors' samples. The material sequenced was naive CXCR3+ CD8+ T cells from blood. Subset: CD45RO-CCR7+CD27+CD95- naive CD8+ T cells expressing CXCR3 (TNR3+). CDR3 sequence reads: CASSLTGLTPGNTIYF.